This T cell receptor beta chain was observed in a study of T cells in Graves' hyperthyroidism and ophthalmopathy. Study-wide context: The blood sample was taken at first diagnosis, before treatment began. Broader study findings: Most thyroid clonotypes with frequency above 0.001 were detected in blood.

It was RNA transcripts that yielded the amplified TCR beta CDR3 regions. The HTBI set primed first-round TCR CDR3 RT-PCR. One entry per CDR3 protein, called by TCRdb with MiXCR from the multiplex PCR reads. The sample gives about 380,000 distinct CDR3 sequences, 15% to 20% of which show up once; around two fifths is in the top ten. Worth noting for this clonotype: Its antigen is as yet unknown.

Germline values: CDR1 SQVTM, CDR2 ANQGSEA. This CDR3 comprises 18 residues. V trimming: 7 bases; J trimming: 5 bases; junction bases outside the gene matches: 20. Ophthalmopathy patients had Clinical Activity Score at least 3, NOSPECS grade at least 4, duration under 3 months. The PBMCs studied were ones that came from 10 ml fresh peripheral blood. The receptor was isolated from a man younger than 35 with Graves' ophthalmopathy. The chain employs TRBV29-1 and TRBJ2-2; 9 bases fit TRBD2. The source material was blood. CDR3 residues: CSALTANERGVRTGELFF. The CDR3 DNA is TGCAGCGCTCTAACCGCCAATGAGCGGGGGGTACGGACCGGGGAGCTGTTTTTT.